This T cell receptor beta chain was observed in a study of CD8 T cells in Susac syndrome (dated by TCRdb to the late 2010s). Context from the whole study: Repertoire sequencing was used to test whether CD8+ T cell activation and differentiation in Susac syndrome was antigen driven.

Results and caveats for the whole study, not just this receptor: The number of individuals in the TCR sequencing and HLA analysis was acknowledged as relatively small.

As for this clonotype: The antigen it binds to is not known. No base-level quality is on record; no much larger clone is a single base apart.

Peripheral blood CD8+ and CD4+ T cells from healthy donors, Susac syndrome patients and multiple sclerosis patients were profiled by high-throughput TCR beta sequencing. Healthy donors were included as age- and sex-matched controls. Bulk CD8+ and CD4+ T cells were purified by magnetic negative isolation, while CD8+ TEMRA cells were enriched using FACS. Blood was collected in EDTA tubes and processed within 24 hours, with PBMCs isolated through density gradient centrifugation. PBMCs intended for TCR sequencing were cryopreserved in liquid nitrogen and thawed later in a water bath at 37 degrees C. The sorted or isolated CD4+, CD8+ and CD8+ TEMRA cells had a purity of 90% or higher. RNA was extracted using the RNeasy kit, and roughly 0.45 to 1 microgram was reverse transcribed with random hexamers. The immunoSEQ multiplex PCR assay, which covers 54 Vbeta and 13 Jbeta segments, was used to amplify TCR beta CDR3 regions. PCR amplification bias was corrected using a synthetic template baseline for primer optimization and computational correction. Processing in the source paper ran as follows. Reads were annotated to V, D and J genes according to IMGT and were analyzed with immunoSEQ Analyzer, with only productive sequences retained. Clonality was calculated as one minus the Shannon entropy normalized by log2 of the number of productive unique sequences. Public and private clones were assessed among the 100 most prevalent clones of each patient and control. Clones were defined as Susac-specific when absent from the healthy and MS cohorts, from roughly 1,000 published viral clones and from other ImmuneACCESS disease sequences. TCRdb ran its own pipeline on the public reads, namely fastp trimming at Q25 and MiXCR clone calling, and kept in-frame beta chains. Each CDR3 protein gets just one entry, which takes the most common genes and DNA from the rows behind it. TCRdb's processing, not the study's, gives the V and J calls here. A total of 180,000 or so distinct CDR3 sequences appear in this sample, about 94% of them only once. The top ten clonotypes cover 0.11% to 0.15% of the sample.

The sequence derives from a human donor in good health. Material: CD4+ T cells from PBMCs.

The CDR3: CASSLPQGGGYTF. The nucleotide sequence is TGTGCCAGCAGTTTACCGCAGGGCGGTGGCTACACCTTC. The rearranged chain carries TRBV28 and TRBJ1-2, and TRBD1 may be the D gene, going by 5 matching bases. V sheds 2 bases and J sheds 7 bases, leaving 11 bases between their ends. CDR1 and CDR2 were assigned from the germline V gene as MDHEN and SYDVKM. The CDR3 has 13 amino acids, counting the end cysteine and phenylalanine. The DNA shown is the 39-base CDR3, in frame from base 1.